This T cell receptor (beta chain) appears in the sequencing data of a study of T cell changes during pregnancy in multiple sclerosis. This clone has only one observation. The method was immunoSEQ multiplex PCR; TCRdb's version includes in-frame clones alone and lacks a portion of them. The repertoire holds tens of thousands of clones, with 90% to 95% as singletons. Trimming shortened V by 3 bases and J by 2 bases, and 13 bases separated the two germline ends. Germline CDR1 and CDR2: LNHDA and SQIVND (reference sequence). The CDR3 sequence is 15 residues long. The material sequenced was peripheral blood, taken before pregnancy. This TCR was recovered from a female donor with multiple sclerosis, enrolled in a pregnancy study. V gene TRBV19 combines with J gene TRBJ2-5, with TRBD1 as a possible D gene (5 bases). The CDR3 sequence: CASSIGQSIQETQYF. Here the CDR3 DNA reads TGTGCCAGTAGTATTGGACAAAGCATACAAGAGACCCAGTACTTC.